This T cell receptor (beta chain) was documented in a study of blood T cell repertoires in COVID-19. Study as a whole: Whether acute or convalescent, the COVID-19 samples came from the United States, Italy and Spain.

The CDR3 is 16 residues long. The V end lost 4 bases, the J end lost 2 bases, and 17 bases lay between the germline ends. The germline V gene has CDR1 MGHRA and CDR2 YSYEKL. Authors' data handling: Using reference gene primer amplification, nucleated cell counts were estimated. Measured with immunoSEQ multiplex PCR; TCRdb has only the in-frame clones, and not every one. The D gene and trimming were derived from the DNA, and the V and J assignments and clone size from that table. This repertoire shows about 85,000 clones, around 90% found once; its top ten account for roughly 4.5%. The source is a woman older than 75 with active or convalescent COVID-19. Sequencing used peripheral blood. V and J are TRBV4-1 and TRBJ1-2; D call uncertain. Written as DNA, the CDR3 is TGCGCCAGCAGCCCCCACGGGGAGGGTTTAAACTATGGCTACACCTTC. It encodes CASSPHGEGLNYGYTF.